The following is a T cell receptor beta chain sequence with its context. This entry comes from a study of cytomegalovirus exposure and HLA in healthy donors. About the research overall: The early release's HLA-typed donors yielded approximately 82 million unique TCRs.

Losses at the gene ends were 0 bases for V and 4 bases for J; bases not matched to a gene: 9. The CDR3 contains 17 residues. CDR1 and CDR2 from the germline V gene are SGHRS and YFSETQ. Primers: 60 Vbeta forward and 13 Jbeta reverse. Profiling relied on immunoSEQ multiplex PCR, and the TCRdb table lists in-frame clones only, not all of them. The data show 170,000 or so clones, approximately 81% seen once. The specimen sequenced was PBMCs. The gene calls are TRBV5-1 and TRBJ1-3, with 8 nucleotides matching TRBD1. This clonotype was obtained from a boy aged 2-15 years in good health and CMV-seronegative. CDR3 sequence reads: CASSLELAGGFGNTIYF. The CDR3 coding sequence is TGCGCCAGCAGCTTGGAGTTAGCAGGGGGCTTCGGAAACACCATATATTTT.